Below, 26 T cell receptor beta chains from the same sample are listed, as sequenced in a study of post-analysis software for immune sequencing data. Overall study findings and caveats: The five TRBV segments detected at higher frequency in patients than in controls included TRBV5-6, TRBV5-1 and TRBV20-1.

cDNA libraries for TCR beta contained unique molecular identifiers. TCRdb reanalysed the PCR reads using MiXCR and keeps one entry per CDR3 protein. The table records 350,000 to 450,000 distinct CDR3 sequences, roughly 38% of them present only once. No antigen is known for these receptors. Sequenced input: blood. Receptors were obtained from a girl aged 10-17 years with multiple sclerosis.

This clonotype was observed many times. As DNA, the CDR3 is TGCGCCAGCAGCGGATCGGCTACAGGGGCCTACGAGCAGTACTTC. Protein product: CASSGSATGAYEQYF. V and J are TRBV5-1 and TRBJ2-7; 7 bases agree with TRBD1. With 4 bases clipped from V and 2 bases from J, the junction kept 9 bases outside the gene matches. CDR3 length: 15 residues. Germline CDR1 is SGHRS and CDR2 is YFSETQ. The full variable domain, with the rest looked up from reference TRBV5-1 and TRBJ2-7, is KAGVTQTPRYLIKTRGQQVTLSCSPISGHRSVSWYQQTPGQGLQFLFEYFSETQRNKGNFPGRFSGRQFSNSRSEMNVSTLELGDSALYLCASSGSATGAYEQYFGPGTRLTVT.

The chain is built from TRBV5-1 and TRBJ1-4; 10 bases align to TRBD1. The CDR3 covers 18 residues. The junction had 8 bases not matched to a gene; V was cut back by 3 bases and J by 0 bases. Germline assignment: CDR1 SGHRS and CDR2 YFSETQ. CDR3 coding DNA: TGCGCCAGCAGCTCGGGGGACAGGGGCTATGCAACTAATGAAAAACTGTTTTTT. This gives the protein CASSSGDRGYATNEKLFF.

The chain combines TRBV3-1 with TRBJ2-5; weak D call: TRBD2 (6 bases). The germline CDR1 and CDR2 sequences are LGHDT and YNNKEL (reference sequence). This CDR3 spans 16 amino acids. Trimming took 2 bases from V and 4 from J, leaving 17 bases between them. For the CDR3, the DNA is TGTGCCAGCAGCCAAAATATATGGGGCGGGGCAGAGACCCAGTACTTC. Translating it yields CASSQNIWGGAETQYF.

This clonotype showed up just a few times. The chain employs TRBV29-1 and TRBJ1-5; TRBD1 agrees at 11 bases. The germline gives CDR1 SQVTM, CDR2 ANQGSEA. The CDR3 contains 14 residues. V trimming: 5 bases; J trimming: 3 bases; junction bases outside the gene matches: 3. The CDR3 nucleotides read TGCAGCGTTAGGGACAGGGGGATCAATCAGCCCCAGCATTTT. Amino acids: CSVRDRGINQPQHF.

This clonotype appeared a few times. V and J are TRBV7-3 and TRBJ1-1; D is ambiguous. The CDR3 is 13 residues long. Germline loops: CDR1 SGHTA, CDR2 FQGTGA. The V gene lost 3 bases and the J gene lost 1 base, with 6 bases spanning the gap. CDR3 sequence: CASSFSPNTEAFF. As DNA, the CDR3 is TGTGCCAGCAGCTTCTCACCGAACACTGAAGCTTTCTTT.

The rearrangement uses TRBV12-3 or TRBV12-4 and TRBJ1-1; maybe TRBD1 (6 bases). The CDR3 is made up of 13 amino acids. V lost 5 bases, J lost 4 bases, and 11 bases lay in between. CDR3 coding DNA: TGTGCCAGCAGTGGGGACACGAGCACTGAAGCTTTCTTT. It yields the protein CASSGDTSTEAFF.

The chain uses TRBV4-1 and TRBJ2-3; TRBD2 matches at 12 bases. Germline V lookup: CDR1 MGHRA, CDR2 YSYEKL. Trimming at V came to 3 bases and at J to 0 bases, leaving 4 bases not matched to a gene. This CDR3 spans 17 amino acids. CDR3 nucleotide sequence: TGCGCCAGCAGCCACAGGACTAGCGGGGACAGCACAGATACGCAGTATTTT. This gives the protein CASSHRTSGDSTDTQYF.

The rearrangement links TRBV28 to TRBJ1-4; 8 bases match TRBD1. V gave up 8 bases and J gave up 4 bases; unmatched junction bases: 12. The CDR3 length is 16 residues. Germline V gene lookup returns CDR1 MDHEN and CDR2 SYDVKM. The CDR3: CASSLYRGQVNEKLFF. CDR3 sequence (DNA): TGTGCCAGCTCCCTCTATAGGGGACAGGTTAATGAAAAACTGTTTTTT.

This clonotype was detected ten times or more. The gene calls are TRBV20-1 and TRBJ2-1; D is undetermined. V was shortened by 8 bases and J by 5 bases, with 16 bases between the two germline ends. The germline CDR1 and CDR2 sequences are DFQATT and SNEGSKA (reference sequence). The CDR3 sequence is 13 residues long. The CDR3 nucleotides are TGCAGTACCCTCGACGGGCCCCACAATGAGCAGTTCTTC. The encoded protein is CSTLDGPHNEQFF.

Comments on this clonotype: An end of the junction does not agree with germline; a read error may underlie this. The chain links TRBV5-1 to TRBJ2-6; 7 bases match TRBD1. Germline CDR1 SGHRS, CDR2 YFSETQ. The CDR3 totals 16 residues. The CDR3 nucleotides read TGCGCCAGCAGCATATCCGGGGACAGACGGGCCAACGCCCTGACTTTC. Its translation: CASSISGDRRANALTF.

The chain combines TRBV6-4 with TRBJ2-1; 12 bases fit TRBD2. The CDR3 consists of 16 residues. V was pared by 0 bases and J by 5 bases, with 2 bases of the junction left unmatched. Germline-derived CDR1 and CDR2 are MRHNA and SNTAGT. CDR3 sequence: CASSDSGTSGHNEQFF. Written as DNA, the CDR3 is TGTGCCAGCAGTGACTCTGGGACTAGCGGGCACAATGAGCAGTTCTTC.

The CDR3: CASSRRLAGGFYEQYF. CDR3 in DNA: TGTGCCAGCAGCCGTCGACTAGCGGGGGGCTTCTACGAGCAGTACTTC. This rearrangement joins TRBV6-5 to TRBJ2-7; 13 nucleotides line up with TRBD2. The CDR3 loop spans 16 amino acids. J was trimmed by 3 bases and V by 6 bases; bases with no gene match: 8. Germline CDR1 is MNHEY and CDR2 is SVGAGI.

The V call is TRBV4-1, the J call TRBJ1-1; 10 nucleotides line up with TRBD1. The CDR3 loop spans 15 amino acids. The V and J ends lost 1 base and 8 bases, in that order; junction bases with no gene match: 7. Looked up from germline, CDR1 is MGHRA and CDR2 is YSYEKL. The chain's CDR3 is CASSQVGTGAREAFF. As DNA, the CDR3 is TGCGCCAGCAGCCAAGTGGGGACAGGGGCGAGGGAAGCTTTCTTT.

This clonotype was picked up a small number of times. This chain links TRBV6-2 or TRBV6-3 with TRBJ2-3, with D perhaps TRBD2 (6 bases). The CDR3 is made up of 16 amino acids. Trimming took off 6 bases at V and 0 bases at J, with 16 bases between the two ends. Germline V gives CDR1 MNHEY, CDR2 SVGEGT. The CDR3 spells CASRGVGGTSTDTQYF. The CDR3, as DNA: TGTGCCAGCAGGGGGGTCGGGGGAACTAGCACAGATACGCAGTATTTT.

This clonotype was seen only a few times. The V and J genes are TRBV20-1 and TRBJ2-5; TRBD1 agrees at 7 bases. V shed 2 bases, J shed 2 bases, and the junction held 14 bases outside the gene matches. The germline CDR1 and CDR2 sequences are DFQATT and SNEGSKA (reference sequence). This CDR3 has 17 amino acids. The CDR3 coding sequence is TGCAGTGCTAGAACGACAGGGAATAGGAAGGGTCAAGAGACCCAGTACTTC. Protein product: CSARTTGNRKGQETQYF.

The rearrangement joins TRBV12-3 or TRBV12-4 to TRBJ2-2; D might be TRBD2 (6 bases). This CDR3 comprises 15 residues. Trimming shortened V by 4 bases and J by 6 bases, and 15 bases separated the two germline ends. The CDR3 protein is CASSSGTLGSGELFF. The CDR3 DNA is TGTGCCAGCAGTTCCGGGACTTTAGGGTCCGGGGAGCTGTTTTTT.

The chain is built from TRBV6-5 and TRBJ2-5, with 8 positions matching TRBD1. Matching the DNA end better, TRBJ2-7 makes the J call doubtful. The CDR3 has 19 residues. CDR1 and CDR2 (germline): MNHEY, SVGAGI. The CDR3: CASSYDRGRPLSRGYEQYF. In DNA, the CDR3 is TGTGCCAGCAGCTACGACAGGGGACGACCACTGAGTAGGGGGTACGAGCAGTACTTC.

The rearrangement joins TRBV12-3 or TRBV12-4 to TRBJ2-3; possible D gene TRBD1, 6 bases. The CDR3 runs to 15 residues. The germline V and J ends were trimmed by 7 bases and 0 bases, with 14 bases remaining between them. The chain's CDR3 is CASNPTGSSTDTQYF. In nucleotides, the CDR3 is TGTGCCAGCAACCCGACAGGCTCCAGCACAGATACGCAGTATTTT.

This chain uses TRBV3-1 with TRBJ2-1; D not certain. The CDR3 covers 17 residues. Per the germline V gene, CDR1 is LGHDT and CDR2 is YNNKEL (reference sequence). V lost 1 base and J 7 bases, leaving 20 bases between the germline ends. The CDR3 DNA reads TGTGCCAGCAGCCAAGGAAGGCGTTTGGCCCTGGAAAATGAGCAGTTCTTC. This gives the protein CASSQGRRLALENEQFF.

The gene calls are TRBV19 and TRBJ1-2; possibly TRBD1 for D (5 bases). This CDR3 comprises 16 residues. V was clipped by 3 bases and J by 6 bases, with 20 bases between them. Germline CDR1 LNHDA, CDR2 SQIVND (reference sequence). In nucleotides, the CDR3 is TGTGCCAGTAGTATCACAAATTGGGACCGAGAAGATGGCTACACCTTC. Amino acids: CASSITNWDREDGYTF.

The V call is TRBV7-9, the J call TRBJ2-5, with TRBD1 matching over 7 bases. The CDR3 runs 15 residues. J gave up 5 bases and V 2 bases, and 8 bases lay outside the gene matches. The germline V gene encodes CDR1 SEHNR and CDR2 FQNEAQ (reference sequence). CDR3 residues: CASSLTQRGLETQYF. The CDR3 DNA follows: TGTGCCAGCAGCTTAACTCAAAGGGGGCTTGAGACCCAGTACTTC.

A few counts support this clonotype. V and J are TRBV5-1 and TRBJ2-7; the D gene could be TRBD1 or TRBD2 (5 bases each). The CDR3 has 15 amino acids. The V gene lost 0 bases and the J gene lost 7 bases, with 17 bases spanning the gap. Germline loops: CDR1 SGHRS, CDR2 YFSETQ. The DNA of the CDR3 is TGCGCCAGCAGCTTGGGGCACGGGGCTCCATGGGAGCAGTACTTC. Its translation: CASSLGHGAPWEQYF.

This clonotype was detected many times. The rearrangement joins TRBV5-1 to TRBJ1-2, with 9 nucleotides matching TRBD1. V was pared by 1 base and J by 4 bases, with 5 bases of the junction left unmatched. This CDR3 is 15 amino acids long. Germline V gene data show CDR1 as SGHRS and CDR2 as YFSETQ. The CDR3 region is CASSLQGQGSYGYTF. The CDR3 DNA reads TGCGCCAGCAGCTTGCAGGGACAGGGAAGCTATGGCTACACCTTC. Full variable domain (remainder filled in from reference TRBV5-1 and TRBJ1-2): KAGVTQTPRYLIKTRGQQVTLSCSPISGHRSVSWYQQTPGQGLQFLFEYFSETQRNKGNFPGRFSGRQFSNSRSEMNVSTLELGDSALYLCASSLQGQGSYGYTFGSGTRLTVV.

This chain links TRBV9 with TRBJ2-5, with TRBD2 as a possible D gene (7 bases). V shed 0 bases and J shed 4 bases, with 13 bases lying between them. The CDR3 contains 15 residues. Per germline, CDR1 SGDLS and CDR2 YYNGEE. DNA of the CDR3: TGTGCCAGCAGCGTAGTTGGGGGGGCCGCAGAGACCCAGTACTTC. This translates into CASSVVGGAAETQYF. Using reference TRBV9 and TRBJ2-5 for the parts outside the CDR3, the full variable domain is DSGVTQTPKHLITATGQRVTLRCSPRSGDLSVYWYQQSLDQGLQFLIQYYNGEERAKGNILERFSAQQFPDLHSELNLSSLELGDSALYFCASSVVGGAAETQYFGPGTRLLVL.

CDR3 sequence: CASSYLTDPSTDTQYF. The DNA for the CDR3 is TGTGCCAGCAGTTATCTAACGGACCCTAGCACAGATACGCAGTATTTT. The chain has TRBV6-5 and TRBJ2-3; D is undetermined. The CDR3 runs to 16 residues. Germline CDR1 MNHEY, CDR2 SVGAGI. V dropped 3 bases and J dropped 0 bases, with 13 bases sitting between them.

The CDR3 reads CASSRTSEGETQYF. CDR3 in DNA: TGTGCCAGCAGCCGGACTAGCGAGGGGGAGACCCAGTACTTC. The chain uses TRBV6-6 and TRBJ2-5, with 9 bases aligning to TRBD2. This CDR3 region has 14 residues. V trimming: 6 bases; J trimming: 5 bases; junction bases outside the gene matches: 7. Germline-derived CDR1 and CDR2 are MNHNY and SVGAGI (reference sequence).